Here is one T cell receptor beta chain with its context. No antigen is known for it. The CDR3 runs 17 residues. Germline V lookup: CDR1 MDHEN, CDR2 SYDVKM. V shed 5 bases, J shed 1 base, and the junction held 11 bases outside the gene matches. This entry belongs to a study of cytomegalovirus exposure and HLA in healthy donors. Study conclusions and caveats: Most of the TCR beta V segments (in an earlier analysis) were productive either about 87% or about 30% of the time. After further analysis at a later stage, roughly 15,000 TCR beta sequences were associated with HLA alleles at 0.05 false discovery rate.

In the PCR, 60 Vbeta and 13 Jbeta primers were used. This table comes from immunoSEQ multiplex PCR, and its TCRdb copy is limited to in-frame clones, with some not included. The profile shows approximately 100,000 clones, 60% to 80% of them singletons. The chain combines TRBV28 with TRBJ2-5; 9 bases fit TRBD1. Material for sequencing was PBMCs. The sequence was collected from a human donor in good health. CDR3 region: CASSPPYGTGRQETQYF. CDR3 nucleotide sequence: TGTGCCAGCAGTCCCCCGTACGGGACAGGGCGCCAAGAGACCCAGTACTTC.